This T cell receptor beta chain comes out of a study of OX40 agonist ivuxolimab in advanced cancers. Overall study: Across the patients, intravenous ivuxolimab was delivered every 2 weeks at 0.01 to 10 mg/kg. Three individuals attained partial responses, comprising one hepatocellular carcinoma case and two cutaneous melanoma cases.

Libraries were prepared by immunoSEQ multiplex PCR; TCRdb keeps only in-frame clonotypes and omits some of them. In the table there are fewer than 90,000 clones, about 86% of which are singletons. The CDR3 totals 14 residues. Germline loops: CDR1 SGHAT, CDR2 FQNNGV. V trimming: 3 bases; J trimming: 14 bases; junction bases outside the gene matches: 9. This chain connects TRBV11-2 to TRBJ1-6; 8 bases agree with TRBD1. Sequenced here: CD4+ or CD8+ T cells sorted from blood, sampled in a trial of the OX40 agonist ivuxolimab. This TCR derives from an adult with an advanced solid tumor such as melanoma, head and neck, liver or kidney cancer. CDR3 amino acids: CASSFGQGIITLHF. CDR3 bases: TGTGCCAGCAGCTTTGGACAGGGAATTATAACCCTCCACTTT.